This T cell receptor beta chain emerged from a study of T cells expressing NK-cell markers. The CDR3 covers 16 residues. The germline V gene encodes CDR1 ENHRY and CDR2 SYGVKD. Using the 5' RACE reads, TCRdb records one entry per CDR3 protein without DNA. This sample contains some 390,000 distinct CDR3 sequences. The gene calls are TRBV10-3 and TRBJ2-3; TCRdb calls TRBD2, which cannot be checked without DNA. This receptor was taken from a woman between 50 and 59 years old in good health. Sequenced: blood T cells: a sorted CD56 or NKG2C T cell subset, CD4+ or CD8+ T cells, or bulk PBMC T cells (not recorded which). CDR3: CAIRSKLAGGTDTQYF.